The 18 T cell receptor beta chains presented below share a single source sample, sequenced in a study of response to subunit inactivated influenza vaccine. Via MiXCR, TCRdb re-called the RT-PCR reads, giving one row per CDR3 protein. In the table there are some 640,000 distinct CDR3 sequences, approximately 15% of which are singletons. The sample here was PBMCs from blood, taken about 14 days before vaccination. Receptors originate from a man aged 50 or older who received an inactivated influenza vaccine.

V gene TRBV7-2 combines with J gene TRBJ2-1; D unresolved. The V gene lost 4 bases and the J gene lost 10 bases, with 17 bases spanning the gap. The CDR3 extends over 14 amino acids. CDR1 SGHTA and CDR2 FQGNSA come from the germline V gene. The CDR3 DNA sequence: TGTGCCAGCAGCTCCATTTTCAATCCAGGAGAGCAGTTCTTC. Residues: CASSSIFNPGEQFF.

In this sample, this clonotype turned up a few times. This is likely a read error, given that the CDR3 carries no conserved phenylalanine or tryptophan at its end. Because the CDR3's place on the DNA is in doubt, the DNA is left out and the CDR3 is given as listed by TCRdb. The V gene is TRBV2, the J gene TRBJ2-7; the DNA was not used to check the table's D call, TRBD2. The germline V gene encodes CDR1 SNHLY and CDR2 FYNNEI. The CDR3 region is 11 residues in length, termini included. The chain's CDR3 is CASSEAGLAAC.

This clonotype was observed a handful of times. The chain has TRBV7-2 and TRBJ2-7; D gene uncertain. Germline V gene lookup returns CDR1 SGHTA and CDR2 FQGNSA. The V gene lost 7 bases and the J gene lost 0 bases, with 16 bases spanning the gap. The CDR3 is 15 residues long. The CDR3 bases are TGTGCCAGCAAGGACCTCAAAACGAGCTCCTACGAGCAGTACTTC. As protein: CASKDLKTSSYEQYF.

This chain joins TRBV9 and TRBJ1-2, with D tentatively TRBD1 (5 bases). The CDR3 covers 13 residues. Trimming removed 3 bases at V and 7 bases at J, with 13 bases between. CDR1 SGDLS and CDR2 YYNGEE come from the germline V gene. Written as DNA, the CDR3 is TGTGCCAGCAGCGCCCCAGGGTCTGGTGGCTACACCTTC. Translation gives CASSAPGSGGYTF.

The V and J genes are TRBV12-3 or TRBV12-4 and TRBJ1-1, with unresolved D. The CDR3 is 15 amino acids. The ends were cut back, 2 bases at V and 0 bases at J, with 10 bases in the middle. The CDR3 region is CASSLFGGVNTEAFF. CDR3 coding DNA: TGTGCCAGCAGTTTATTTGGCGGAGTGAACACTGAAGCTTTCTTT.

This clonotype was observed a few times. The rearrangement joins TRBV4-3 to TRBJ2-3; 7 bases align to TRBD2. This CDR3 is built from 15 residues. The ends lost 0 bases at V and 6 bases at J; junction bases unmatched: 6. Germline-derived CDR1 and CDR2 are LGHNA and YSLEER. CDR3 in DNA: TGCGCCAGCAGCCAAGAAAGGTTTAGCGGGGATACGCAGTATTTT. Protein sequence: CASSQERFSGDTQYF.

This clonotype has a handful of counts. The rearrangement links TRBV20-1 to TRBJ1-6, with D maybe TRBD1 (5 bases). V lost 2 bases and J 7 bases, leaving 15 bases between the germline ends. CDR3 size: 15 residues. Germline loops: CDR1 DFQATT, CDR2 SNEGSKA (reference sequence). CDR3 bases: TGCAGTGCTAGAAGTCCGGGACTGGGAAATTCACCCCTCCACTTT. It yields the protein CSARSPGLGNSPLHF.

The sample holds a few counts of this clonotype. This rearrangement joins TRBV6-2 or TRBV6-3 to TRBJ2-1; TRBD1 aligns across 10 bases. The CDR3 extends over 15 amino acids. V lost 5 bases, J lost 9 bases, and 10 bases stayed unmatched. The V gene's germline CDR1 is MNHEY and CDR2 SVGEGT. The CDR3 loop is CASSQTRQGAAEQFF. The CDR3 DNA reads TGTGCCAGCAGTCAGACCAGACAGGGGGCAGCTGAGCAGTTCTTC.

V gene TRBV6-5 combines with J gene TRBJ2-5, with 7 bases that match TRBD1. The CDR3 consists of 16 residues. Looked up from germline, CDR1 is MNHEY and CDR2 is SVGAGI. J gave up 0 bases and V 4 bases, and 8 bases lay outside the gene matches. The CDR3 coding sequence is TGTGCCAGCAGTTCATCCGGGACAGCGTACCAAGAGACCCAGTACTTC. Its translation is CASSSSGTAYQETQYF.

This clonotype has only a few counts. The chain carries TRBV7-2 and TRBJ1-1; TRBD1 is a possible D gene (6 bases). The CDR3 totals 13 residues. Trimming took off 5 bases at V and 5 bases at J, with 12 bases between the two ends. The germline V gene encodes CDR1 SGHTA and CDR2 FQGNSA. The CDR3 DNA is TGTGCCAGCAGCAACAGGGTAAAGACTGAAGCTTTCTTT. Translating it yields CASSNRVKTEAFF.

Comments on this clonotype: At one end, the junction sequence differs from germline, possibly due to a read error. The gene calls are TRBV4-3 and TRBJ2-2, with D tentatively TRBD1 (6 bases). Germline loops: CDR1 LGHNA, CDR2 YSLEER. The CDR3 totals 16 residues. The CDR3 DNA reads TGCGCCAGCAGCCAAGAGGGCAGGGGACCCACCGGGGAGCTGTCTTTT. Translating it yields CASSQEGRGPTGELSF.

This clonotype was picked up a small number of times. The V and J genes are TRBV7-7 and TRBJ2-5; D is possibly TRBD1 or TRBD2 (6 bases each). CDR3 length equals 16 residues. CDR1 is SSHAT and CDR2 is FNYEAQ in the germline V gene (reference sequence). Trimming shortened V by 5 bases and J by 6 bases, and 22 bases separated the two germline ends. The CDR3 nucleotides are TGTGCCAGCAGCCGCGACCACCCCGGGGGCTTAAAGACCCAGTACTTC. This codes for CASSRDHPGGLKTQYF.

The CDR3 sequence: CSAQIGHEQYF. The CDR3 DNA follows: TGCAGCGCCCAAATAGGGCACGAGCAGTACTTC. The V gene is TRBV29-1, the J gene TRBJ2-7; D ambiguous. V gave up 7 bases and J gave up 5 bases, with 12 bases separating them. The CDR3 covers 11 residues. Germline V gene data show CDR1 as SQVTM and CDR2 as ANQGSEA.

Many counts were recorded for this clonotype. V usage is TRBV5-1 and J usage is TRBJ1-1, with D possibly matching TRBD1 (5 bases). Germline CDR1 is SGHRS and CDR2 is YFSETQ. V lost 0 bases and J 3 bases, leaving 18 bases between the germline ends. This CDR3 is built from 17 residues. CDR3 DNA sequence: TGCGCCAGCAGCTTGGAGTGGGGGGACGAGGAAGACACTGAAGCTTTCTTT. Translated: CASSLEWGDEEDTEAFF.

This clonotype was seen more than once but under ten times. The gene calls are TRBV6-1 and TRBJ2-5; TRBD1 is a possible D gene (5 bases). Between the trimmed V and J ends, which lost 5 bases and 4 bases, there was a span of 14 bases. The CDR3 contains 14 residues. Germline V gene data show CDR1 as MNHNS and CDR2 as SASEGT. The CDR3 loop reads CASSKRQRGETQYF. CDR3 sequence (DNA): TGTGCCAGCAGTAAGAGACAGCGAGGAGAGACCCAGTACTTC.

Details on this clonotype: Sequence at one end of the junction differs from germline and may be a read error. The rearrangement joins TRBV12-3 or TRBV12-4 to TRBJ2-7, with 7 positions matching TRBD1. This CDR3 is built from 18 residues. The CDR3: CASCLGAFGTASSYEQYF. The CDR3 coding sequence is TGTGCCAGCTGTTTAGGCGCGTTTGGGACAGCGAGCTCCTACGAGCAGTACTTC.

The J gene is TRBJ2-3, the V gene TRBV29-1; perhaps TRBD2 as D (7 bases). The CDR3 sequence is 13 residues long. The V gene lost 6 bases and the J gene lost 2 bases, with 12 bases spanning the gap. Germline-derived CDR1 and CDR2 are SQVTM and ANQGSEA. The CDR3 sequence: CSVPAGATDTQYF. The DNA of the CDR3 is TGCAGCGTCCCGGCGGGGGCCACAGATACGCAGTATTTT.

There are a few counts of this clonotype. This chain uses TRBV5-6 with TRBJ1-2; the D gene is possibly TRBD1 (5 bases). The CDR3 extends over 15 amino acids. Between the trimmed V and J ends, which lost 0 bases and 4 bases, there was a span of 13 bases. The germline CDR1 and CDR2 sequences are SGHDT and YYEEEE. This CDR3 reads CASSLATREGYGYTF. In DNA, the CDR3 is TGTGCCAGCAGCTTGGCCACCAGGGAGGGCTATGGCTACACCTTC.